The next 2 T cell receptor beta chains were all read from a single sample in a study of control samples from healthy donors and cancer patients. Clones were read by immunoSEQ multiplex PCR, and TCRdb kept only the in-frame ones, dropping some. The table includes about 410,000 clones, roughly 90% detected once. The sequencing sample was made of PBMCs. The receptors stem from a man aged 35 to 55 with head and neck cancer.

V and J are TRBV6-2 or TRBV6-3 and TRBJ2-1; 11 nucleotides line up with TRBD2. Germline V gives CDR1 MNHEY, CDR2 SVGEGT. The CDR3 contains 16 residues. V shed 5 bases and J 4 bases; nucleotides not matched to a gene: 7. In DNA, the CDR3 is TGTGCCAGCAGTACCGGTCTAGCGGGGGGTTACAATGAGCAGTTCTTC. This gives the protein CASSTGLAGGYNEQFF.

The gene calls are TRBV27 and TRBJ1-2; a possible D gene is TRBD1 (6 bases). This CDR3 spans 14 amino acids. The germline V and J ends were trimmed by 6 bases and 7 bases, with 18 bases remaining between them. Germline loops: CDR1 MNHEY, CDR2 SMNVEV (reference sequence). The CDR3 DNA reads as TGTGCCAGCAGCCTCGCGGGGGGCAAGCGTGGCTACACCTTC. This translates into CASSLAGGKRGYTF.